The 30 T cell receptor beta chains in this list originate from one sample, sequenced in a study of T cell responses to AZD1222 COVID-19 vaccine. The protocol was immunoSEQ multiplex PCR, while the TCRdb copy is restricted to in-frame clones and leaves out a portion. Altogether about 170,000 clones are present, around 91% being singletons, with the ten largest covering approximately 7.2%. The specimen comprised peripheral blood, sampled on day 0 of AZD1222 vaccination. These receptors all come from an adult in good health.

CDR3 sequence reads: CASRFTAGGVAANEKLFF. The CDR3 DNA follows: TGTGCCAGCAGGTTCACCGCGGGGGGTGTGGCGGCTAATGAAAAACTGTTTTTT. The chain uses TRBV27 and TRBJ1-4, with D possibly matching TRBD1 (5 bases). This CDR3 region has 18 residues. The germline V gene has CDR1 MNHEY and CDR2 SMNVEV (reference sequence). Deletions cut 6 bases from V and 3 bases from J, with 23 bases between.

The rearrangement links TRBV19 to TRBJ2-7; TRBD1 matches 7 bases. Germline assignment: CDR1 LNHDA and CDR2 SQIVND (reference sequence). The length of the CDR3 is 14 residues. V trimming: 8 bases; J trimming: 2 bases; junction bases outside the gene matches: 9. The CDR3 DNA reads as TGTGCCAGTCAGACAGGGTATGACCCCTACGAGCAGTACTTC. Translating gives CASQTGYDPYEQYF.

The J gene is TRBJ2-3, the V gene TRBV7-2; tentatively, D is TRBD1 (5 bases). V lost 1 base, J lost 2 bases, and 7 bases lay in between. CDR3 length: 14 residues. Per germline, CDR1 SGHTA and CDR2 FQGNSA. The CDR3, as DNA: TGTGCCAGCAGCTTAGTGGGGCTCACAGATACGCAGTATTTT. Amino acid sequence: CASSLVGLTDTQYF.

In nucleotides, the CDR3 is TGTGCCAGTAGTCCGGGACAGGGATTCGAGCAGTACTTC. It yields the protein CASSPGQGFEQYF. The chain carries TRBV19 and TRBJ2-7; 9 positions match TRBD1. This CDR3 comprises 13 residues. With 5 bases clipped from V and 6 bases from J, the junction kept 5 bases outside the gene matches. Germline lookup yields CDR1 LNHDA and CDR2 SQIVND (reference sequence).

The chain employs TRBV5-4 and TRBJ2-5, with D perhaps matching TRBD1 (5 bases). From germline, CDR1 is SGHNT and CDR2 YYREEE (reference sequence). This CDR3 region has 14 residues. Trimming pared 3 bases from V and 5 bases from J, leaving 14 bases between. The CDR3 sequence is CASSSTGDRETQYF. DNA of the CDR3: TGTGCCAGCAGCTCCACAGGTGATAGGGAGACCCAGTACTTC.

The chain carries TRBV2 and TRBJ1-2, with D possibly TRBD1 on 5 matching bases. This CDR3 comprises 13 residues. V gave up 6 bases and J gave up 4 bases, with 12 bases separating them. Germline CDR1 SNHLY, CDR2 FYNNEI. The CDR3 nucleotides are TGTGCCAGCAGAGCGACAGAAGTCTATGGCTACACCTTC. This encodes CASRATEVYGYTF.

The chain employs TRBV3-1 (or the pseudogene TRBV3-2) and TRBJ1-2; D perhaps matches TRBD1 (5 bases). From germline, CDR1 is LGHDT and CDR2 YNNKEL (reference sequence). The CDR3 has 11 amino acids. Trimming left V 1 base short and J 12 bases short, with 9 bases between. As DNA, the CDR3 is TGTGCCAGCAGCCAAGCGCGGGGCCACACCTTC. Its translation is CASSQARGHTF.

The chain couples TRBV9 to TRBJ1-6; D not resolved. The CDR3 has 12 residues. The germline V gene encodes CDR1 SGDLS and CDR2 YYNGEE. V was shortened by 2 bases and J by 6 bases, with 3 bases between the two germline ends. The CDR3 loop reads CASSVINSPLHF. The CDR3 bases are TGTGCCAGCAGCGTCATTAATTCACCCCTCCACTTT.

This clone was counted a single time. The chain is built from TRBV2 and TRBJ1-5; possibly TRBD1 for D (5 bases). This CDR3 contains 13 residues. Trimming pared 6 bases from V and 7 bases from J, leaving 13 bases between. In germline, CDR1 is SNHLY, CDR2 FYNNEI. The chain's CDR3 is CASRGDGPQPQHF. The CDR3 region has the DNA TGTGCCAGCAGGGGGGATGGCCCCCAGCCCCAGCATTTT.

V is TRBV9 and J is TRBJ2-3; tentative D call: TRBD1 (6 bases). The CDR3 runs 14 residues. Per the germline V gene, CDR1 is SGDLS and CDR2 is YYNGEE. Trimming pared 1 base from V and 3 bases from J, leaving 9 bases between. CDR3 DNA: TGTGCCAGCAGCGTATCACAGGGAACAGATACGCAGTATTTT. This translates into CASSVSQGTDTQYF.

This chain connects TRBV5-6 to TRBJ2-5, with 9 bases matching TRBD2. CDR1 and CDR2 (germline): SGHDT, YYEEEE. The CDR3 contains 18 residues. Trimming removed 2 bases from V and 2 bases from J; junction bases left unmatched: 13. The CDR3 nucleotides are TGTGCCAGCAGCTTCGGGACTAGCTGGCCGTTTGGGCAAGAGACCCAGTACTTC. Translation: CASSFGTSWPFGQETQYF.

Notes on this clone: One end of the junction does not line up with germline, which may come from a read error. The chain is built from TRBV7-9 and TRBJ2-1; either TRBD1 or TRBD2 may supply D (5 bases each). The CDR3 runs to 12 residues. Germline CDR1 and CDR2: SEHNR and FQNEAQ (reference sequence). The CDR3 reads CASSLERGELFF. CDR3 bases: TGTGCCAGCAGCTTAGAAAGAGGGGAGCTGTTCTTC.

The chain couples TRBV30 to TRBJ1-5; D is uncertain. V gave up 4 bases and J gave up 0 bases, with 7 bases separating them. The CDR3 runs 13 residues. Germline-derived CDR1 and CDR2 are GTSNPN and SVGIG (reference sequence). This CDR3 is CAWTKTSNQPQHF. The CDR3, as DNA: TGTGCCTGGACAAAAACTAGCAATCAGCCCCAGCATTTT. Based on the CDR3 plus reference TRBV30 and TRBJ1-5, the full variable domain is SQTIHQWPATLVQPVGSPLSLECTVEGTSNPNLYWYRQAAGRGLQLLFYSVGIGQISSEVPQNLSASRPQDRQFILSSKKLLLSDSGFYLCAWTKTSNQPQHFGDGTRLSIL.

The J gene is TRBJ1-6, the V gene TRBV3-1 (or the pseudogene TRBV3-2), with D uncertain. V dropped 1 base and J dropped 0 bases, with 7 bases sitting between them. There are 16 residues in the CDR3. The germline CDR1 and CDR2 sequences are LGHDT and YNNKEL (reference sequence). The CDR3 sequence is CASSQVLISYNSPLHF. CDR3 bases: TGTGCCAGCAGCCAAGTGTTGATCTCCTATAATTCACCCCTCCACTTT.

CDR3 loop: CASSLGLKDGVEETQYF. CDR3 in DNA: TGTGCCAGCAGCTTGGGACTAAAGGACGGTGTAGAAGAGACCCAGTACTTC. The rearrangement links TRBV5-4 to TRBJ2-5; perhaps TRBD2 as D (5 bases). The CDR3 is 17 residues long. Germline CDR1 SGHNT, CDR2 YYREEE (reference sequence). The V and J ends lost 0 bases and 3 bases respectively, with 18 bases between them.

The chain carries TRBV6-5 and TRBJ2-7; 7 nucleotides line up with TRBD2. The CDR3 is 15 amino acids. Trimming removed 7 bases from V and 3 bases from J; junction bases left unmatched: 12. Germline CDR1 is MNHEY and CDR2 is SVGAGI. The CDR3 protein is CASTAGVRFGYEQYV. CDR3 bases: TGTGCCAGCACGGCGGGGGTCAGATTCGGCTACGAGCAGTACGTC.

V is TRBV6-5 and J is TRBJ2-7; unclear D gene. The germline V gene encodes CDR1 MNHEY and CDR2 SVGAGI. This CDR3 is built from 14 residues. V was clipped by 0 bases and J by 3 bases, with 9 bases between them. CDR3 protein: CASSYSLTFYEQYF. The CDR3, as DNA: TGTGCCAGCAGTTACTCCTTGACCTTCTACGAGCAGTACTTC.

The V and J genes are TRBV5-6 and TRBJ2-7; the D is unclear. Trimming removed 2 bases from V and 1 base from J, with 7 bases in between. The CDR3 contains 13 residues. CDR1 is SGHDT and CDR2 is YYEEEE in the germline V gene. The CDR3 reads CASSFSESYEQYV. CDR3 DNA: TGTGCCAGCAGCTTTTCAGAGTCCTACGAGCAGTACGTC.

This clone was counted between two and nine times. The chain employs TRBV5-6 and TRBJ1-2, with D maybe TRBD1 (5 bases). CDR3 length: 13 residues. CDR1 and CDR2 from the germline V gene are SGHDT and YYEEEE. Trimming shortened V by 0 bases and J by 6 bases, and 9 bases separated the two germline ends. CDR3 residues: CASSLGQRDGYTF. The DNA for the CDR3 is TGTGCCAGCAGCTTGGGACAGAGAGATGGCTACACCTTC.

The rearrangement uses TRBV25-1 and TRBJ1-1; D unclear. The CDR3 contains 17 residues. The V end lost 1 base, the J end lost 2 bases, and 17 bases lay between the germline ends. CDR1 is MGHDK, CDR2 SYGVNS, per germline. CDR3 sequence reads: CASSEWGLVGDNTEAFF. CDR3 sequence (DNA): TGTGCCAGCAGTGAATGGGGTTTAGTAGGAGACAACACTGAAGCTTTCTTT. Using reference TRBV25-1 and TRBJ1-1 for the parts outside the CDR3, the full variable domain is EADIYQTPRYLVIGTGKKITLECSQTMGHDKMYWYQQDPGMELHLIHYSYGVNSTEKGDLSSESTVSRIRTEHFPLTLESARPSHTSQYLCASSEWGLVGDNTEAFFGQGTRLTVV.

J is TRBJ2-2 and V is TRBV5-4; 8 nucleotides agree with TRBD1. CDR3 size: 16 residues. J lost 1 base, V lost 0 bases, and 2 bases had no gene match. CDR1 SGHNT and CDR2 YYREEE come from the germline V gene (reference sequence). CDR3 sequence (DNA): TGTGCCAGCAGCTTGGTCGGACAGGGGAACACCGGGGAGCTGTTTTTT. As protein: CASSLVGQGNTGELFF.

The genes are TRBV3-1 (or the pseudogene TRBV3-2) and TRBJ1-2; D is ambiguous. The CDR3 is made up of 13 amino acids. CDR1 and CDR2 (germline): LGHDT, YNNKEL (reference sequence). V gave up 0 bases and J gave up 5 bases, with 7 bases separating them. In DNA form, the CDR3 reads TGTGCCAGCAGCCAAGATGCGGGTTATGGCTACACCTTC. Translating gives CASSQDAGYGYTF.

This chain joins TRBV18 and TRBJ2-1; D ambiguous. Germline CDR1 is KGHSH and CDR2 is LQKENI. Trimming left V 5 bases short and J 8 bases short, with 13 bases between. The CDR3 spans 13 residues. This CDR3 is CASSYRAPDEQFF. The CDR3, as DNA: TGTGCCAGCTCATACCGGGCTCCCGATGAGCAGTTCTTC.

V gene TRBV28 combines with J gene TRBJ2-2, with TRBD1 matching 8 bases. Germline V gene data show CDR1 as MDHEN and CDR2 as SYDVKM. CDR3 size: 15 residues. Germline trimming cut 5 bases from V and 6 bases from J; bases unmatched to any gene: 8. The chain's CDR3 is CASSDGQGSAGELFF. CDR3 nucleotide sequence: TGTGCCAGCAGTGACGGACAGGGATCGGCCGGGGAGCTGTTTTTT.

This clone was counted a few times. This chain uses TRBV5-5 with TRBJ2-2, with D perhaps being TRBD1 or TRBD2 (5 bases each). V gave up 2 bases and J gave up 1 base, with 12 bases separating them. Germline values: CDR1 SGHKS, CDR2 YYEKEE (reference sequence). This CDR3 comprises 16 residues. DNA of the CDR3: TGTGCCAGCAGCTTATCGGGGCCCGGGAACACCGGGGAGCTGTTTTTT. Protein sequence: CASSLSGPGNTGELFF. The full variable domain, with the rest looked up from reference TRBV5-5 and TRBJ2-2, is DAGVTQSPTHLIKTRGQQVTLRCSPISGHKSVSWYQQVLGQGPQFIFQYYEKEERGRGNFPDRFSARQFPNYSSELNVNALLLGDSALYLCASSLSGPGNTGELFFGEGSRLTVL.

This rearrangement joins TRBV10-1 to TRBJ2-7, with 7 positions matching TRBD1. The CDR3 length is 13 residues. CDR1 is WNHNN and CDR2 is SYGVQD in the germline V gene (reference sequence). The CDR3 DNA reads as TGCACCATTAGACGGGACAGATCCTACGAGCAGTACTTC. Protein: CTIRRDRSYEQYF.

CDR3 sequence reads: CASSYAGGTEAFF. The CDR3 DNA reads as TGTGCCAGCAGTTACGCAGGGGGCACTGAAGCTTTCTTT. The chain links TRBV6-5 to TRBJ1-1; TRBD1 agrees at 7 bases. The germline V gene has CDR1 MNHEY and CDR2 SVGAGI. This CDR3 is 13 amino acids long. The V gene end was trimmed by 2 bases and the J gene end by 4 bases; junction bases not matched to a gene: 1.

Comments on this clone: Its ends do not fully match the called genes, so a read error is possible. The chain has TRBV10-1 and TRBJ2-3, with D perhaps matching TRBD1 (6 bases). This CDR3 spans 11 amino acids. Germline loops: CDR1 WNHNN, CDR2 SYGVQD (reference sequence). The CDR3 protein is CASRFTGRSHF. CDR3 DNA sequence: TGCGCCAGCAGATTTACAGGGCGTAGTCATTTT.

This clone has only one observation. The chain links TRBV19 to TRBJ2-1; D is undetermined. The V gene's germline CDR1 is LNHDA and CDR2 SQIVND (reference sequence). V dropped 7 bases and J dropped 10 bases, with 11 bases sitting between them. CDR3 length: 11 residues. CDR3 sequence (DNA): TGTGCCAGTAAAACGAGGTGGGAGCAGTTCTTC. This gives the protein CASKTRWEQFF.

CDR3: CASSRGGGSYNEQFF. The CDR3 region has the DNA TGCGCCAGCAGCCGGGGTGGGGGTTCCTACAATGAGCAGTTCTTC. The gene calls are TRBV5-1 and TRBJ2-1; D is perhaps TRBD1 or TRBD2 (5 bases each). The V end lost 4 bases, the J end lost 1 base, and 12 bases lay between the germline ends. This CDR3 contains 15 residues. Germline assignment: CDR1 SGHRS and CDR2 YFSETQ.